Below are 30 T cell receptor beta chains sequenced from a single sample in a study of patients and donors after allogeneic stem cell transplantation. TCRdb processed the RT-PCR reads anew with MiXCR; each CDR3 protein has one entry. The data contain roughly 880,000 distinct CDR3 sequences, roughly 18% of them seen just once; the ten biggest clones take up roughly 6%. The sequenced sample consisted of blood, either unsorted or a sorted T cell fraction (not recorded which). These receptors came from a human donor who was either an allogeneic HSCT recipient or a stem cell or donor lymphocyte infusion donor (not recorded which). It is not recorded whose cells these are; they may come from a transplant donor.

The rearrangement uses TRBV4-1 and TRBJ1-2, with 7 bases identical to TRBD1. Trimming took 5 bases from V and 4 from J; bases not matched to a gene: 7. From germline, CDR1 is MGHRA and CDR2 YSYEKL. The CDR3 loop spans 14 amino acids. The DNA for the CDR3 is TGCGCCAGCAGCTCCCCGACAGGGCCCTATGGCTACACCTTC. Its protein product is CASSSPTGPYGYTF.

The chain links TRBV7-9 to TRBJ2-7; 8 nucleotides line up with TRBD1. V shed 2 bases, J shed 3 bases, and the junction held 6 bases outside the gene matches. Germline CDR1 is SEHNR and CDR2 is FQNEAQ (reference sequence). This CDR3 is 15 amino acids long. The DNA of the CDR3 is TGTGCCAGCAGCTTATCTCGGACAGGGATCTACGAGCAGTACTTC. Its translation: CASSLSRTGIYEQYF.

The gene calls are TRBV3-1 and TRBJ2-1, with a tentative D call TRBD2 (6 bases). The V and J ends lost 4 bases and 4 bases respectively, with 23 bases between them. Germline-derived CDR1 and CDR2 are LGHDT and YNNKEL (reference sequence). The CDR3 consists of 18 residues. The CDR3 region has the DNA TGTGCCAGCAGCCCGAGGCTCCGAGTAGGGAGGACATACAATGAGCAGTTCTTC. This translates into CASSPRLRVGRTYNEQFF.

In this sample, this clonotype turned up a few times. This sequence joins TRBV6-1 and TRBJ1-1; D ambiguous. V was clipped by 6 bases and J by 0 bases, with 11 bases between them. Per the germline V gene, CDR1 is MNHNS and CDR2 is SASEGT. This CDR3 comprises 14 residues. Here the CDR3 DNA reads TGTGCCAGCAGCACTGGACTGCTGAACACTGAAGCTTTCTTT. Its translation is CASSTGLLNTEAFF.

Only a few counts were recorded for this clonotype. The rearrangement joins TRBV6-2 or TRBV6-3 to TRBJ1-5; no clear D. Trimming removed 5 bases from V and 5 bases from J, with 10 bases in between. CDR3 length equals 13 residues. Germline-derived CDR1 and CDR2 are MNHEY and SVGEGT. DNA of the CDR3: TGTGCCAGCAGTCTTCGTTCACATCAGCCCCAGCATTTT. Its protein is CASSLRSHQPQHF.

CDR3 DNA: TGTGCCAGCCTCCCGGGGGACTCCTACAATGAGCAGTTCTTC. It encodes CASLPGDSYNEQFF. The chain joins TRBV7-9 to TRBJ2-1, with D possibly matching TRBD2 (6 bases). CDR1 is SEHNR, CDR2 FQNEAQ, per germline (reference sequence). This CDR3 is 14 amino acids long. Trimming cost V 8 bases and J 0 bases, with 11 bases left between them.

This clonotype was detected a few times. The chain uses TRBV7-9 and TRBJ2-7; 7 nucleotides align to TRBD1. CDR1 is SEHNR, CDR2 FQNEAQ, per germline (reference sequence). The length of the CDR3 is 12 residues. V dropped 7 bases and J dropped 1; count of bases not matched to a gene: 1. CDR3 sequence (DNA): TGTGCCAGCACGGACAGGTCCTACGAGCAGTACTTC. This sequence encodes CASTDRSYEQYF. The full variable domain, with the rest looked up from reference TRBV7-9 and TRBJ2-7, is DTGVSQNPRHKITKRGQNVTFRCDPISEHNRLYWYRQTLGQGPEFLTYFQNEAQLEKSRLLSDRFSAERPKGSFSTLEIQRTEQGDSAMYLCASTDRSYEQYFGPGTRLTVT.

A few counts support this clonotype. The chain couples TRBV29-1 to TRBJ2-3; D remains ambiguous. Trimming pared 3 bases from V and 0 bases from J, leaving 16 bases between. Germline CDR1 and CDR2: SQVTM and ANQGSEA. The CDR3 is made up of 16 amino acids. CDR3 loop: CSVDTLPGASTDTQYF. CDR3 bases: TGCAGCGTTGACACCCTCCCCGGCGCTAGCACAGATACGCAGTATTTT.

This clonotype came up a few times. The V and J genes are TRBV3-1 and TRBJ1-3; TRBD1 aligns across 7 bases. Germline V gives CDR1 LGHDT, CDR2 YNNKEL (reference sequence). The length of the CDR3 is 15 residues. The trim removed 3 bases at V and 2 bases at J, leaving 4 bases unmatched. The CDR3 DNA follows: TGTGCCAGCAGCCAGGGACAGCTCGCTGGAAACACCATATATTTT. Its translation is CASSQGQLAGNTIYF.

A few counts support this clonotype. The rearrangement joins TRBV5-4 to TRBJ1-2; D perhaps matches TRBD1 (6 bases). Germline V gene sequence: CDR1 SGHNT, CDR2 YYREEE (reference sequence). The ends were cut back, 2 bases at V and 3 bases at J, with 14 bases in the middle. This CDR3 comprises 15 residues. The CDR3, as DNA: TGTGCCAGCAGCTTTGCGGGGGGCGAGGACTATGGCTACACCTTC. Amino acids: CASSFAGGEDYGYTF.

This chain uses TRBV5-1 with TRBJ1-2, with 9 nucleotides matching TRBD1. Trimming removed 4 bases from V and 2 bases from J; junction bases left unmatched: 6. CDR3 length equals 15 residues. Germline CDR1 is SGHRS and CDR2 is YFSETQ. CDR3 DNA sequence: TGCGCCAGCAGCGCCGGGACAGGGAAGAACTATGGCTACACCTTC. Its protein product is CASSAGTGKNYGYTF.

This clonotype was seen ten or more times. The rearrangement joins TRBV28 to TRBJ2-7; D is uncertain. From germline, CDR1 is MDHEN and CDR2 SYDVKM. Trimming stripped 6 bases from V and 5 bases from J, with 23 bases between. The CDR3 is made up of 16 amino acids. CDR3 in amino acids: CASSDDWISPIHEQYF. In DNA form, the CDR3 reads TGTGCCAGCAGCGACGACTGGATTAGTCCGATACACGAGCAGTACTTC.

This clonotype came up many times. The chain employs TRBV12-3 or TRBV12-4 and TRBJ2-2, with no clear D. Trimming stripped 6 bases from V and 6 bases from J, with 14 bases between. There are 14 residues in the CDR3. CDR3 coding DNA: TGTGCCAGCAGACTGACCCCAAGAGCCGGGGAGCTGTTTTTT. Protein: CASRLTPRAGELFF.

This clonotype was counted between two and nine times. The chain has TRBV10-3 and TRBJ2-6, with D hard to call. V was cut by 4 bases and J by 0 bases, with 7 bases left in between. This CDR3 is built from 15 residues. Germline V gene data show CDR1 as ENHRY and CDR2 as SYGVKD. The CDR3 DNA reads as TGTGCCATCAGTGTCGGCAACTCTGGGGCCAACGTCCTGACTTTC. Protein product: CAISVGNSGANVLTF.

This clonotype has more than one count but fewer than ten. The gene calls are TRBV5-1 and TRBJ1-2, with D tentatively TRBD1 (5 bases). The germline V and J ends were trimmed by 0 bases and 4 bases, with 10 bases remaining between them. The CDR3 is 14 amino acids. Germline CDR1 SGHRS, CDR2 YFSETQ. The CDR3 region is CASSLEWGSYGYTF. CDR3 sequence (DNA): TGCGCCAGCAGCTTGGAGTGGGGCAGCTATGGCTACACCTTC.

V gene TRBV11-3 combines with J gene TRBJ1-1, with unresolved D. The germline CDR1 and CDR2 sequences are SGHNT and YENEEA. V lost 5 bases and J 0 bases, leaving 19 bases between the germline ends. The CDR3 is made up of 17 amino acids. The CDR3 region has the DNA TGTGCCAGCAGCACCACCCGGGGTCCGACGCTGAACACTGAAGCTTTCTTT. It specifies CASSTTRGPTLNTEAFF.

This sequence joins TRBV9 and TRBJ2-7; 7 bases align to TRBD2. J lost 6 bases, V lost 0 bases, and 3 bases had no gene match. The CDR3 length is 13 residues. Per germline, CDR1 SGDLS and CDR2 YYNGEE. The CDR3 nucleotides are TGTGCCAGCAGCGTAGGTTCTAGCGGCGAGCAGTACTTC. Translated: CASSVGSSGEQYF.

The gene calls are TRBV28 and TRBJ1-5; possibly TRBD1 for D (6 bases). Germline V gene data show CDR1 as MDHEN and CDR2 as SYDVKM. Between the trimmed V and J ends, which lost 7 bases and 6 bases, there was a span of 19 bases. The CDR3 totals 15 residues. The CDR3 region is CASTGRGLGIQPQHF. CDR3 in DNA: TGTGCCAGCACCGGGCGGGGGCTGGGTATTCAGCCCCAGCATTTT.

This clonotype was observed a handful of times. This chain connects TRBV7-2 to TRBJ2-2, with no clear D. The germline V gene has CDR1 SGHTA and CDR2 FQGNSA. CDR3 length: 14 residues. V gave up 4 bases and J gave up 3 bases, with 9 bases separating them. Here the CDR3 DNA reads TGTGCCAGCAGCTCTCGACCCGACACCGGGGAGCTGTTTTTT. Its translation: CASSSRPDTGELFF.

In its sample, this clonotype was seen a few times. V and J are TRBV6-5 and TRBJ2-2, with 9 bases aligning to TRBD1. CDR1 MNHEY and CDR2 SVGAGI come from the germline V gene. The CDR3 contains 13 residues. V lost 4 bases, J lost 7 bases, and 1 base stayed unmatched. For the CDR3, the DNA is TGTGCCAGCAGTTCGGACAGGGGCGGGGAGCTGTTTTTT. It yields the protein CASSSDRGGELFF.

V is TRBV4-1 and J is TRBJ2-7; 12 bases match TRBD2. Germline CDR1 reads MGHRA; CDR2 reads YSYEKL. The CDR3 covers 16 residues. V lost 2 bases to trimming and J lost 6 bases; unmatched junction nucleotides: 8. The CDR3 protein is CASSQHAGTSGLEQYF. In DNA, the CDR3 is TGCGCCAGCAGCCAACATGCCGGGACTAGCGGGCTCGAGCAGTACTTC.

The sample holds a few counts of this clonotype. The chain recombines TRBV12-3 or TRBV12-4 with TRBJ2-5; D might be TRBD1 or TRBD2, each matching 5 bases. The CDR3 length is 13 residues. V was trimmed by 2 bases and J by 4 bases, leaving 8 bases between them. The CDR3 DNA sequence: TGTGCCAGCAGTTTATATGGGGGAGAGACCCAGTACTTC. This codes for CASSLYGGETQYF.

This chain joins TRBV9 and TRBJ2-2; 7 positions agree with TRBD1. Losses at the gene ends were 3 bases for V and 5 bases for J; bases not matched to a gene: 10. The CDR3 contains 16 residues. CDR1 and CDR2 (germline): SGDLS, YYNGEE. The CDR3 coding sequence is TGTGCCAGCAGCGCGGCCGGGACAGAAAGGACCGGGGAGCTGTTTTTT. It specifies CASSAAGTERTGELFF.

This clonotype was seen repeatedly, ten times or more. The chain links TRBV25-1 to TRBJ2-5; 8 nucleotides line up with TRBD2. The CDR3 has 14 residues. Germline loops: CDR1 MGHDK, CDR2 SYGVNS. J lost 4 bases, V lost 6 bases, and 7 bases had no gene match. CDR3 protein: CASRQTGGGETQYF. The CDR3 region has the DNA TGTGCCAGCAGACAAACGGGGGGGGGAGAGACCCAGTACTTC.

The chain is built from TRBV20-1 and TRBJ1-5, with D unresolved. Germline V gives CDR1 DFQATT, CDR2 SNEGSKA (reference sequence). Between the trimmed V and J ends, which lost 4 bases and 4 bases, there was a span of 14 bases. The CDR3 loop spans 14 amino acids. This chain's CDR3 is CSATPDQKNQPQHF. The CDR3 nucleotides are TGCAGTGCTACCCCCGATCAGAAGAATCAGCCCCAGCATTTT.

This chain uses TRBV30 with TRBJ1-6; the D is unclear. Germline CDR1 is GTSNPN and CDR2 is SVGIG (reference sequence). The CDR3 runs to 13 residues. The V end lost 1 base, the J end lost 8 bases, and 9 bases lay between the germline ends. The CDR3 is CAWSGGFDSPLHF. The CDR3 DNA follows: TGTGCCTGGAGTGGAGGGTTTGATTCACCCCTCCACTTT.

The gene calls are TRBV29-1 and TRBJ1-1; 7 positions agree with TRBD1. The germline V gene encodes CDR1 SQVTM and CDR2 ANQGSEA. V shed 6 bases and J 5 bases; nucleotides not matched to a gene: 6. The CDR3 loop spans 12 amino acids. CDR3 protein: CSVQGGKTEAFF. CDR3 bases: TGCAGCGTGCAGGGGGGTAAGACTGAAGCTTTCTTT.

This clonotype has only a few counts. The V call is TRBV5-1, the J call TRBJ2-3; D is ambiguous. The V gene's germline CDR1 is SGHRS and CDR2 YFSETQ. V was trimmed by 3 bases and J by 1 base, leaving 6 bases between them. The CDR3 runs to 13 residues. The CDR3 reads CASSSSGTDTQYF. As DNA, the CDR3 is TGCGCCAGCAGCTCCTCCGGCACAGATACGCAGTATTTT.

This clonotype was counted many times. This chain links TRBV12-3 or TRBV12-4 with TRBJ2-7, with 7 positions matching TRBD1. CDR3 length: 14 amino acids. V lost 3 bases and J lost 3; bases outside the gene matches: 5. CDR3 in DNA: TGTGCCAGCAGTTTTGCACAGGGGAACTACGAGCAGTACTTC. Protein: CASSFAQGNYEQYF.

This rearrangement joins TRBV5-1 to TRBJ2-1; TRBD2 agrees at 8 bases. CDR3 length: 17 amino acids. Trimming at V came to 4 bases and at J to 1 base, leaving 10 bases not matched to a gene. Per the germline V gene, CDR1 is SGHRS and CDR2 is YFSETQ. DNA for the CDR3: TGCGCCAGCAGCCCGTCGGCTAGCGGGTTGTCCTACAATGAGCAGTTCTTC. This sequence encodes CASSPSASGLSYNEQFF.